This T cell receptor (beta chain) was found in a study of blood T cell repertoires in COVID-19. Study-level information: Samples came from the United States, Italy and Spain, spanning acute and convalescent COVID-19. The cDNA or gDNA used as material had been derived from T cells, B-cell-depleted T cells, or PBMCs.

Per the germline V gene, CDR1 is SGHRS and CDR2 is YFSETQ. The J segment lost 5 bases and the V segment lost 3 bases, leaving 9 bases of the junction unmatched. The CDR3 has 16 residues. Original handling: Amplified reference gene primers provided the basis for estimating nucleated cell counts. Clones were sequenced by immunoSEQ multiplex PCR, and TCRdb holds only the in-frame ones, with some missing. The V and J calls and clone size are taken from that table; D and trimming were inferred from the DNA. The sample lists approximately 130,000 clones, 80% to 90% occurring once. The V and J genes are TRBV5-1 and TRBJ2-3; 10 bases are a match to TRBD2. The sequenced sample was peripheral blood. The receptor was isolated from a human donor in a cohort sampled during active COVID-19. CDR3 residues: CASSSRAGGPGDTQYF. The CDR3, as DNA: TGCGCCAGCAGCTCCCGAGCGGGGGGGCCTGGAGATACGCAGTATTTT.